This T cell receptor (beta chain) stems from a study of CD8 T cells in Susac syndrome. Per the germline V gene, CDR1 is SGHRS and CDR2 is YFSETQ. This CDR3 has 13 amino acids. With 0 bases removed from V and 7 bases from J, the gap between germline ends came to 8 bases. RNA totalling roughly 0.45 to 1 ug underwent reverse transcription with random hexamers. TCRdb re-analysed the immunoSEQ multiplex PCR reads in MiXCR, keeping a single row per CDR3 protein. The sample yields 85,000 to 95,000 distinct CDR3 sequences, 85% to 95% seen once. General observations from the study: Clonal expansion was not observed in the Susac syndrome CD4+ T cell repertoires.

TCR beta sequencing covered blood CD8+ and CD4+ T cells. The CD8+ and CD4+ T cells were isolated magnetically using a negative isolation approach, whereas the TEMRA cells were enriched by FACS. Points on this clonotype: Its specificity is not known.

What was sequenced was CD4+ T cells from PBMCs. This TCR derives from a human donor with Susac syndrome. The chain employs TRBV5-1 and TRBJ1-5; weak D call: TRBD1 (6 bases). The CDR3 reads CASSLGGQQPQHF. The CDR3 DNA sequence: TGCGCCAGCAGCTTGGGGGGGCAGCAGCCCCAGCATTTT. The variable domain in full, with the rest retrieved from reference TRBV5-1 and TRBJ1-5, is KAGVTQTPRYLIKTRGQQVTLSCSPISGHRSVSWYQQTPGQGLQFLFEYFSETQRNKGNFPGRFSGRQFSNSRSEMNVSTLELGDSALYLCASSLGGQQPQHFGDGTRLSIL.